This TCR beta chain emerged from a study of blood T cell repertoires in COVID-19. On the study more broadly: The study drew acute and convalescent COVID-19 samples from the United States, Italy and Spain. PBMCs, B-cell-depleted T cells, or T cells provided the cDNA or gDNA that made up the material.

This CDR3 contains 14 residues. The V end lost 3 bases, the J end lost 8 bases, and 14 bases lay between the germline ends. CDR1 is LNHDA and CDR2 is SQIVND in the germline V gene (reference sequence). Per the authors' pipeline: Reference gene primer amplification gave nucleated cell count estimates. The table came from immunoSEQ multiplex PCR; TCRdb's copy has only in-frame clones and leaves some out. From that table come the V and J calls and clone size; the DNA was used to work out D and trimming. The repertoire has 70,000 or so clones, just under 90% of them found once; the top ten carry approximately 6.8%.

The TCR comes from a woman of 80 years or more with active COVID-19. The V call is TRBV19, the J call TRBJ2-1; D not certain. The sequencing sample was made of peripheral blood. Written as DNA, the CDR3 is TGTGCCAGTAGTATCTTAGTAACGGCGGATGAGCAGTTCTTC. Protein product: CASSILVTADEQFF. The variable domain in full, completed from reference TRBV19 and TRBJ2-1, reads DGGITQSPKYLFRKEGQNVTLSCEQNLNHDAMYWYRQDPGQGLRLIYYSQIVNDFQKGDIAEGYSVSREKKESFPLTVTSAQKNPTAFYLCASSILVTADEQFFGPGTRLTVL.